This T cell receptor beta chain is drawn from a study of radiation and T cells in renal cell carcinoma. TCRdb's table, derived via immunoSEQ multiplex PCR, lists solely in-frame clones and lacks some. This sample has about 150,000 clones, with about 87% found just once. The time point was: baseline pretreatment blood. Documented treatment: 15 Gy SBRT to primary tumor, nephrectomy 4 weeks later. Germline values: CDR1 SGHRS, CDR2 YFSETQ. The CDR3 extends over 15 amino acids. J gave up 6 bases and V 3 bases, and 9 bases lay outside the gene matches. This clone was detected once. This TCR was sampled from a woman aged 70-85 years with renal cell carcinoma. The material sequenced was blood, taken from a patient whose treatment included radiotherapy and nephrectomy. The J gene is TRBJ1-2, the V gene TRBV5-1, with 9 nucleotides matching TRBD1. The CDR3, as DNA: TGCGCCAGCAGCTGGGGACAGGGTTTCGGTAATGGCTACACCTTC. It translates to CASSWGQGFGNGYTF.